This passage covers 3 T cell receptor beta chains from one sample sequenced in a study of shared clonotypes between healthy human individuals. Naivety among CD8 cells was defined by CD45RO negativity and positive CCR7 selection, thereby excluding terminally differentiated effector memory CD45RA+ cells. Clones were sequenced by immunoSEQ multiplex PCR, and TCRdb holds only the in-frame ones, with some missing. The table records about 1.9 million clones, just over 90% of them present only once. The sample taken for sequencing was naive CD8+ T cells from PBMCs. These receptors were collected from a man between 18 and 35 years old in good health. Some clones in this sample may be carry-over from other donors' samples.

CDR3 coding DNA: TGTGCCAGTAGTTTCACTAGCGGGTACAATGAGCAGTTCTTC. It encodes CASSFTSGYNEQFF. The V call is TRBV19, the J call TRBJ2-1; 9 nucleotides align to TRBD2. Trimming took 5 bases from V and 4 from J; bases not matched to a gene: 3. Per germline, CDR1 LNHDA and CDR2 SQIVND (reference sequence). This CDR3 comprises 14 residues.

V is TRBV9 and J is TRBJ1-2; a weak D match, TRBD1 (5 bases). The V gene's germline CDR1 is SGDLS and CDR2 YYNGEE. The CDR3 covers 17 residues. V lost 1 base, J lost 5 bases, and 21 bases lay in between. CDR3 bases: TGTGCCAGCAGCGTACAATCTCGGGGCAGCCAATTTTATGGCTACACCTTC. This encodes CASSVQSRGSQFYGYTF.

This chain connects TRBV27 to TRBJ2-3; 7 nucleotides agree with TRBD2. The V gene's germline CDR1 is MNHEY and CDR2 SMNVEV (reference sequence). CDR3 length: 14 residues. The J segment lost 4 bases and the V segment lost 2 bases, leaving 3 bases of the junction unmatched. Here the CDR3 DNA reads TGTGCCAGCAGTTTAGGGAGGGCTTCAGATACGCAGTATTTT. Translation: CASSLGRASDTQYF.